This TCR beta chain was obtained from a study of Ad26.COV2.S vaccination and SARS-CoV-2 variants. The treatment is: around 19 received Ad26.COV2.S at low or high dose, single or two shots; a few received placebo; per-sample allocation not given. At day 63 after the first vaccine or placebo injection, samples were drawn. The sample came from a Boston adult aged 18-55 years. Trimming pared 3 bases from V and 0 bases from J, leaving 12 bases between. Germline V lookup: CDR1 LNHDA, CDR2 SQIVND (reference sequence). The CDR3 extends over 16 amino acids. TCRdb's copy holds only in-frame clones and misses some; the assay was immunoSEQ multiplex PCR. Counted here are some 330,000 clones, 85% to 90% occurring once; the ten biggest clones make up around 5.5%.

The chain links TRBV19 to TRBJ1-3; a possible D gene is TRBD1 (5 bases). The receptor's source is a person between 18 and 60 years old who received the Ad26.COV2.S COVID-19 vaccine or a placebo. The starting material was peripheral blood, obtained in a trial of Ad26.COV2.S vaccine versus placebo. CDR3 in DNA: TGTGCCAGTAGTATTCTACCAGGGAGCTCTGGAAACACCATATATTTT. As protein: CASSILPGSSGNTIYF. The full variable domain, completed using reference TRBV19 and TRBJ1-3, is DGGITQSPKYLFRKEGQNVTLSCEQNLNHDAMYWYRQDPGQGLRLIYYSQIVNDFQKGDIAEGYSVSREKKESFPLTVTSAQKNPTAFYLCASSILPGSSGNTIYFGEGSWLTVV.